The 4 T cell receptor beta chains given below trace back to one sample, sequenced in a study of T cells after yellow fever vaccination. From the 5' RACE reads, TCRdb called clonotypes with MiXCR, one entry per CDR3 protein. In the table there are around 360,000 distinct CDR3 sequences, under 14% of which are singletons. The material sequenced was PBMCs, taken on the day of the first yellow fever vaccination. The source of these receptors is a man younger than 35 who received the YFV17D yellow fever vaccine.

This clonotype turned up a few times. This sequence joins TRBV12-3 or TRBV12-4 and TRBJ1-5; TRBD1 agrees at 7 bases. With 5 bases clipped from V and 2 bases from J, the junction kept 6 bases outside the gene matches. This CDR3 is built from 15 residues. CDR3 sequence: CASSIQGGGNQPQHF. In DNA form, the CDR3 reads TGTGCCAGCAGTATACAAGGGGGCGGCAATCAGCCCCAGCATTTT.

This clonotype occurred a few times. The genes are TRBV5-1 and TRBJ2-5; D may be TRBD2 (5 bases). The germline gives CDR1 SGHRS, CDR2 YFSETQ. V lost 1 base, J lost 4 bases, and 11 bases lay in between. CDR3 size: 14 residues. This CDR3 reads CASSLMGGGETQYF. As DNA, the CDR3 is TGCGCCAGCAGCTTGATGGGCGGAGGAGAGACCCAGTACTTC.

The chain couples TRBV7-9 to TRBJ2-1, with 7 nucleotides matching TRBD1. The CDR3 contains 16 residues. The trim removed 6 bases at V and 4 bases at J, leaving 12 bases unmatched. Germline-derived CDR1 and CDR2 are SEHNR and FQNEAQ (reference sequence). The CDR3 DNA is TGTGCCAGCAGGCCCCCCGGGACAGCACCTTACAATGAGCAGTTCTTC. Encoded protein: CASRPPGTAPYNEQFF.

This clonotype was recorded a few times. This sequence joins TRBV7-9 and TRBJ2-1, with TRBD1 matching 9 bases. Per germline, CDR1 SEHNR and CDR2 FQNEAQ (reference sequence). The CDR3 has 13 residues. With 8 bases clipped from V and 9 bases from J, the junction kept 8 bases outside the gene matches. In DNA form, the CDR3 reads TGTGCCAGCCGCAGGACAGGGGATGGTGAGCAGTTCTTC. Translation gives CASRRTGDGEQFF.